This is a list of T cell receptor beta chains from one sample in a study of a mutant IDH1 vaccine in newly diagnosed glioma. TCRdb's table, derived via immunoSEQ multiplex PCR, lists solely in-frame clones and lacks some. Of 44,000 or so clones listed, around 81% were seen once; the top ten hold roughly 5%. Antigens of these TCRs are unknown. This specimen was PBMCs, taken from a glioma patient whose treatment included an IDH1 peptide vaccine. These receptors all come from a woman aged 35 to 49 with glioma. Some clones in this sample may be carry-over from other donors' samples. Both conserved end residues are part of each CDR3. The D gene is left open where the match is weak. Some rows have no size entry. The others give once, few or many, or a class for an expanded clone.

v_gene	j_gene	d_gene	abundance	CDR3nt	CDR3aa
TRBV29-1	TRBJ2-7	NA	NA	TGCAGCGCTCAGGGGGGTTTGGAAGAGCAGTACTTC	CSAQGGLEEQYF
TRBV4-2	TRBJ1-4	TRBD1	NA	TGTGCCAGCAGCCAATCAGGGGGCACACTGTTTTTT	CASSQSGGTLFF
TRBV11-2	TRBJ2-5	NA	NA	TGTGCCAGCAGCTTACAGGGTTGGGAGACCCAGTACTTC	CASSLQGWETQYF
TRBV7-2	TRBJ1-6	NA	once	TGTGCCAGCAGCTCGTCCGGAAGGGGAAATTCACCCCTCCACTTT	CASSSSGRGNSPLHF
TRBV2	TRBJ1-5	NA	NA	TGTGCCAGCAGTGGTAACAATCAGCCCCAGCATTTT	CASSGNNQPQHF
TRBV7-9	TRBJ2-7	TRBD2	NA	TGTGCCAGCAGCTTCCTAGCGGGAGGGCCGGGATACGAGCAGTACTTC	CASSFLAGGPGYEQYF
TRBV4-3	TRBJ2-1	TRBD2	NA	TGCGCCAGCAGCCCCCGACTAGCGGTCAATGAGCAGTTCTTC	CASSPRLAVNEQFF
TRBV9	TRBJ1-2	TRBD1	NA	TGTGCCAGCAGCGTAGAGGGGGCGCGTGGCTACACCTTC	CASSVEGARGYTF
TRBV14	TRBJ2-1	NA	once	TGTGCCAGCAGCCCCTCTGGGGTCAATGAGCAGTTCTTC	CASSPSGVNEQFF
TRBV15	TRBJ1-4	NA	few	TGTGCCACCAGCAATTGGCGGACAACTAATGAAAAACTGTTTTTT	CATSNWRTTNEKLFF
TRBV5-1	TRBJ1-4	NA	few	TGCGCCAGCAAGTCAGGTGCAACTAATGAAAAACTGTTTTTT	CASKSGATNEKLFF
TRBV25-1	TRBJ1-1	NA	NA	TGTGCCAGCAGTGAATGGACCGGGGAGGACACTGAAGCTTTCTTT	CASSEWTGEDTEAFF
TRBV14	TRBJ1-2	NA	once	TGTGCCAGCAGCCAAGCCTCGGGATACTATGGCTACACCTTC	CASSQASGYYGYTF
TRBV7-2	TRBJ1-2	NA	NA	TGTGCCAGCAGCTTATCGTCCTATTATGGCTACACCTTC	CASSLSSYYGYTF
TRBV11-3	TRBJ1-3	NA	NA	TGTGCCAGCAGCTTAGATGGAGGGTCCGGAAACACCATATATTTT	CASSLDGGSGNTIYF
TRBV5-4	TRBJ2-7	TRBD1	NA	TGTGCCAGCAGCTCACTGGCGACAGGGAACGGCGAGCAGTACTTC	CASSSLATGNGEQYF
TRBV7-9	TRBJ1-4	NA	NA	TGTGCCACCGGGGGCGGGGGGAAGGAAAAACTGTTTTTT	CATGGGGKEKLFF
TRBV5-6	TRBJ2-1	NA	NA	TGTGCCAGCAGCTCCGACTGGGCTAATGAGCAGTTCTTC	CASSSDWANEQFF
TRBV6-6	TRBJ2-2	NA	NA	TGTGCCAGCAGCCGGGACGGGAACACCGGGGAGCTGTTTTTT	CASSRDGNTGELFF
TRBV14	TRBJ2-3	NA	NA	TGTGCCAGCAGCCAGAGGACAAGGGGGGTTCTCACAGATACGCAGTATTTT	CASSQRTRGVLTDTQYF
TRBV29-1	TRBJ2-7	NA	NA	TGCAGCGCGGTTTGGGCGGAGGGCTACGAGCAGTACTTC	CSAVWAEGYEQYF
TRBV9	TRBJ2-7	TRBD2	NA	TGTGCCAGCAGCGTAGTAGCGGGGGGCCACGAGCAGTACTTC	CASSVVAGGHEQYF
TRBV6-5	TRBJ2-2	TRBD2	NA	TGTGCCAGCAGAGTAGCGGGAGAGGCCGGGGAGCTGTTTTTT	CASRVAGEAGELFF
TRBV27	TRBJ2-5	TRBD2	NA	TGTGCCAGCAGTTTGAGCAGCGGGACGGGAGACCGGACCCAGTACTTC	CASSLSSGTGDRTQYF
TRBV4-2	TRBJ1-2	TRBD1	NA	TGTGCCAGCAGCCAAGATCCAGCAGGGGGCTTTTATGGCTACACCTTC	CASSQDPAGGFYGYTF
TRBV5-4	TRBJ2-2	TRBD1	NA	TGTGCCAGCAGCACCCCACAGGGGACCTACGGGGAGCTGTTTTTT	CASSTPQGTYGELFF
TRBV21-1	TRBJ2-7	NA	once	TGTGCCAGCAGCAAAGAAGTTAGCGACTCCTACGAGCAGTACTTC	CASSKEVSDSYEQYF
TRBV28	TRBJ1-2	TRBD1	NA	TGTGCCAGCAGTTCTACCCTGAACAGGGGGTCGTATGGCTACACCTTC	CASSSTLNRGSYGYTF
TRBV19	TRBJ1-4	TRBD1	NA	TGTGCCAGTAGGGGCAGGGGGCAGGATGAAAAACTGTTTTTT	CASRGRGQDEKLFF
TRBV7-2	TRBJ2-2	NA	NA	TGTGCCAGCACCCCTCTGGGCTTCGCGAACACCGGGGAGCTGTTTTTT	CASTPLGFANTGELFF
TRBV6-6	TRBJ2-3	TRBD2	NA	TGTGCCAGCACCCCTAGCGGGAGGGGCACAGATACGCAGTATTTT	CASTPSGRGTDTQYF
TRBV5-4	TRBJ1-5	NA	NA	TGTGCCAGCAGCTTGGACAATCAGCCCCAGCATTTT	CASSLDNQPQHF
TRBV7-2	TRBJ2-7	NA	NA	TGTGCCAGCAGCCGAGACCGAGGCTCCTACGAGCAGTACTTC	CASSRDRGSYEQYF
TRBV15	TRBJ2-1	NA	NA	TGTGCCACCAGCAGAGATAGAAGGGGACCGTACAATGAGCAGTTCTTC	CATSRDRRGPYNEQFF
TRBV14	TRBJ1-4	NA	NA	TGTGCCAGCAGCCAAAAGACCACAGGGTCCACGGGTGAAAAACTGTTTTTT	CASSQKTTGSTGEKLFF
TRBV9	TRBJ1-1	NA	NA	TGTGCCAGCAGCGTAGAAGGGAACCCGTGGCGACTGGGAGCTTTCTTT	CASSVEGNPWRLGAFF
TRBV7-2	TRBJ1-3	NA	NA	TGTGCCAGCAGCCCACAGTATGTAGGAAACACCATATATTTT	CASSPQYVGNTIYF